Each of the 8 T cell receptor beta chains below was sequenced from the same sample in a study of T cell responses to AZD1222 COVID-19 vaccine. Repertoires were generated with immunoSEQ multiplex PCR, while TCRdb's copy carries only in-frame clones and drops some. Seen here are about 170,000 clones, roughly 93% observed once, and the top ten hold around 4.3%. This sample comprised peripheral blood, obtained on day 0 of AZD1222 vaccination. Receptors were obtained from an adult in good health.

The V and J genes are TRBV9 and TRBJ1-3; tentative D call: TRBD1 (5 bases). From germline, CDR1 is SGDLS and CDR2 YYNGEE. The CDR3 sequence is 17 residues long. Trimming cost V 3 bases and J 0 bases, with 16 bases left between them. This CDR3 is CASSARLGEPSGNTIYF. CDR3 in DNA: TGTGCCAGCAGCGCCCGTTTGGGGGAACCCTCTGGAAACACCATATATTTT.

The chain is built from TRBV12-3 or TRBV12-4 and TRBJ1-6; no clear D gene. The CDR3 contains 12 residues. Trimming stripped 6 bases from V and 9 bases from J, with 9 bases between. CDR3 sequence reads: CASSYSGSPLHF. As DNA, the CDR3 is TGTGCCAGCAGCTACAGCGGTTCACCCCTCCACTTT.

The chain joins TRBV5-4 to TRBJ2-5; 9 positions agree with TRBD1. V dropped 4 bases and J dropped 0; count of bases not matched to a gene: 10. The CDR3 has 17 amino acids. Germline CDR1 is SGHNT and CDR2 is YYREEE (reference sequence). The DNA for the CDR3 is TGTGCCAGCAGCGGCTACCCGGGACAGGGCCACCAAGAGACCCAGTACTTC. Translation gives CASSGYPGQGHQETQYF.

V is TRBV29-1 and J is TRBJ1-2, with D maybe TRBD1 (5 bases). Germline V gene sequence: CDR1 SQVTM, CDR2 ANQGSEA. Trimming left V 3 bases short and J 6 bases short, with 8 bases between. The CDR3 contains 11 residues. This CDR3 reads CSVEDNNGYTF. The DNA for the CDR3 is TGCAGCGTTGAGGACAACAATGGCTACACCTTC.

CDR3 DNA sequence: TGCGCCAGCAGCGAGGGACCTCCGGACACTGAAGCTTTCTTT. Its protein product is CASSEGPPDTEAFF. The V and J genes are TRBV10-1 and TRBJ1-1; weak D call: TRBD1 (5 bases). Germline CDR1 is WNHNN and CDR2 is SYGVQD (reference sequence). The V and J ends lost 6 bases and 3 bases respectively, with 14 bases between them. This CDR3 contains 14 residues.

This clone was picked up one time. The V call is TRBV10-3, the J call TRBJ2-4; TRBD1 agrees at 8 bases. The CDR3 is 14 residues long. CDR1 is ENHRY and CDR2 is SYGVKD in the germline V gene. V lost 11 bases and J lost 1; bases outside the gene matches: 7. CDR3 region: CAAKTGAAKNIQYF. CDR3 nucleotides: TGTGCCGCCAAGACAGGGGCGGCCAAAAACATTCAGTACTTC.

V usage is TRBV18 and J usage is TRBJ2-7, with 9 bases aligning to TRBD2. The CDR3 runs to 15 residues. CDR1 KGHSH and CDR2 LQKENI come from the germline V gene. After removal of 6 bases from V and 9 bases from J, the junction contained 15 bases not matched to a gene. CDR3 sequence: CASSSALAGNVVQYF. The CDR3 nucleotides are TGTGCCAGCTCCTCCGCCCTAGCGGGAAATGTTGTGCAGTACTTC.

A single count supports this clone. The V and J genes are TRBV6-5 and TRBJ1-1; TRBD1 might be the D (6 bases). This CDR3 comprises 14 residues. The V and J ends lost 7 bases and 0 bases respectively, with 12 bases between them. In germline, CDR1 is MNHEY, CDR2 SVGAGI. The DNA for the CDR3 is TGTGCCAGCACACAGGGATATATGAACACTGAAGCTTTCTTT. It codes for CASTQGYMNTEAFF.